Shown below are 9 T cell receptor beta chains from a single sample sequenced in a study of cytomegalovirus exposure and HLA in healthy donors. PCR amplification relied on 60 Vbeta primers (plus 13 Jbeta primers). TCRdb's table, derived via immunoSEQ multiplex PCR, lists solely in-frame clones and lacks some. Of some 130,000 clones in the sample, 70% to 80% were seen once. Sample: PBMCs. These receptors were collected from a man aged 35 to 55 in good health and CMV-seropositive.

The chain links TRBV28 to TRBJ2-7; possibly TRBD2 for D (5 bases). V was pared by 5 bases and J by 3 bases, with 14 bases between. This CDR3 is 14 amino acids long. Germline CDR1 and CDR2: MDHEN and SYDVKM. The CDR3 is CASSLPGFYYEQYF. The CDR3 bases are TGTGCCAGCAGTCTACCGGGGTTCTACTACGAGCAGTACTTC. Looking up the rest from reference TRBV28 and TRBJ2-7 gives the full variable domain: DVKVTQSSRYLVKRTGEKVFLECVQDMDHENMFWYRQDPGLGLRLIYFSYDVKMKEKGDIPEGYSVSREKKERFSLILESASTNQTSMYLCASSLPGFYYEQYFGPGTRLTVT.

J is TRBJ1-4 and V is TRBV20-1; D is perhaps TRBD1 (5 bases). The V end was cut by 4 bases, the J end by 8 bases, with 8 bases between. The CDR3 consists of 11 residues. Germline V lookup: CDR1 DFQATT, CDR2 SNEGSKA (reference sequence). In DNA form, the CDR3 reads TGCAGTGCTACCCGGGGGGAAAAACTGTTTTTT. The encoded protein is CSATRGEKLFF.

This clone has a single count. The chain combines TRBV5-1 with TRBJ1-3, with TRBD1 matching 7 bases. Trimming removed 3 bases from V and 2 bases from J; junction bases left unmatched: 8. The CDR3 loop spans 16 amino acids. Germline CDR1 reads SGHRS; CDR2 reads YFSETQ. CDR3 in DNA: TGCGCCAGCAGCTGGGCCACAGGGGCGACTGGAAACACCATATATTTT. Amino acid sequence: CASSWATGATGNTIYF.

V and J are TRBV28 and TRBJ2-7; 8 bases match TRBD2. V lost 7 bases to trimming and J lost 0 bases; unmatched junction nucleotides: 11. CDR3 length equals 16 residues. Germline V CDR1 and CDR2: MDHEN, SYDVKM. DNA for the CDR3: TGTGCCAGCATCGATTCCGGCGGGAGGAGCTCCTACGAGCAGTACTTC. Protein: CASIDSGGRSSYEQYF.

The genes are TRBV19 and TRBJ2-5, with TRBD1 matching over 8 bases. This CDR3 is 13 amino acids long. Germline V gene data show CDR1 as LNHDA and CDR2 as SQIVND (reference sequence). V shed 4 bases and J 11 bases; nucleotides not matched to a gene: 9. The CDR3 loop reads CASSTGQGLEQYF. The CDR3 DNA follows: TGTGCCAGTAGTACTGGACAGGGACTGGAGCAGTACTTC.

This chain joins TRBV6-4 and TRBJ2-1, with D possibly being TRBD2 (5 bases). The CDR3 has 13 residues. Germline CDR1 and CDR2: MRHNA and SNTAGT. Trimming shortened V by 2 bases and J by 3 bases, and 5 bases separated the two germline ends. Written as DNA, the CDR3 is TGTGCCAGCAGTGACCGGGACTACAATGAGCAGTTCTTC. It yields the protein CASSDRDYNEQFF.

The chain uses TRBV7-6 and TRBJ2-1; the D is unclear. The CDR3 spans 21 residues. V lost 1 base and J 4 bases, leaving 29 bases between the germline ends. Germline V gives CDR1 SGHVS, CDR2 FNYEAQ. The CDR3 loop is CASSLVPLYSPQQVRYNEQFF. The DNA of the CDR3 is TGTGCCAGCAGCTTAGTACCACTATACTCGCCCCAACAAGTTAGGTACAATGAGCAGTTCTTC.

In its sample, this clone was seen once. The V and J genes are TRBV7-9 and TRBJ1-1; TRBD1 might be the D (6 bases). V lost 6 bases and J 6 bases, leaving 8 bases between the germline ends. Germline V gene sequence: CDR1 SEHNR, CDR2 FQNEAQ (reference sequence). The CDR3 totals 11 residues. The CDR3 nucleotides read TGTGCCAGCAGGCCAGGGGCTGAAGCTTTCTTT. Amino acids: CASRPGAEAFF.

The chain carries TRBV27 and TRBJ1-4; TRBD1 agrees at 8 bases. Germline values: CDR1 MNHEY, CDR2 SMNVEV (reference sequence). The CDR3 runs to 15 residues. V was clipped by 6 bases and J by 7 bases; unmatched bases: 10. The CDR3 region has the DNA TGTGCCAGCAGCCCTCGGACAGGGACGGGTGAAAAACTGTTTTTT. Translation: CASSPRTGTGEKLFF. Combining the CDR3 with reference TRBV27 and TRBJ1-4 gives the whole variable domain EAQVTQNPRYLITVTGKKLTVTCSQNMNHEYMSWYRQDPGLGLRQIYYSMNVEVTDKGDVPEGYKVSRKEKRNFPLILESPSPNQTSLYFCASSPRTGTGEKLFFGSGTQLSVL.